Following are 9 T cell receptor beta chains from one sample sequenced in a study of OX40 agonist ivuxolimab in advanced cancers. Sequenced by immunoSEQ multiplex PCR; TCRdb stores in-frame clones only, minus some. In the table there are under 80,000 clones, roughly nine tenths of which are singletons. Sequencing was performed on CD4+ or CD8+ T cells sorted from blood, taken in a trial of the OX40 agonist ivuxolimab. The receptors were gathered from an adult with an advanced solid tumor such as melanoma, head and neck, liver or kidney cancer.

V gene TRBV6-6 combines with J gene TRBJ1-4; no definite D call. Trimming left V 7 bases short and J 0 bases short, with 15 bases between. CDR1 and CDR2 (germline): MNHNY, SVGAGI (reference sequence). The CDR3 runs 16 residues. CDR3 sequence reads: CASNTQATTTNEKLFF. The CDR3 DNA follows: TGTGCCAGCAACACCCAAGCGACAACAACTAATGAAAAACTGTTTTTT.

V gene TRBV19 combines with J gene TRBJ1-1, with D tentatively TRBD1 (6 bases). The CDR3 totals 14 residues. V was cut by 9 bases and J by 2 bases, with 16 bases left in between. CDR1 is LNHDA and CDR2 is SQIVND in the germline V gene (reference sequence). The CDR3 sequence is CASGRGISNTEAFF. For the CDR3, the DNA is TGTGCCAGCGGCAGGGGTATCTCCAACACTGAAGCTTTCTTT.

CDR3 amino acids: CASSLGTRDTEAFF. The CDR3 DNA sequence: TGCGCCAGCAGCTTGGGGACCCGGGACACTGAAGCTTTCTTT. The chain joins TRBV5-1 to TRBJ1-1; D remains ambiguous. Germline CDR1 and CDR2: SGHRS and YFSETQ. The CDR3 sequence is 14 residues long. Deletions cut 0 bases from V and 3 bases from J, with 9 bases between.

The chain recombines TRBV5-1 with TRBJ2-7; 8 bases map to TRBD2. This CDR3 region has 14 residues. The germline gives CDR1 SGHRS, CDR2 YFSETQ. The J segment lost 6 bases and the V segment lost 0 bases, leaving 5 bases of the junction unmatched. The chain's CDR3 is CASSLVGGGSEQYF. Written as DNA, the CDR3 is TGCGCCAGCAGCTTGGTTGGCGGGGGGTCCGAGCAGTACTTC. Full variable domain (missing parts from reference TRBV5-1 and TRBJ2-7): KAGVTQTPRYLIKTRGQQVTLSCSPISGHRSVSWYQQTPGQGLQFLFEYFSETQRNKGNFPGRFSGRQFSNSRSEMNVSTLELGDSALYLCASSLVGGGSEQYFGPGTRLTVT.

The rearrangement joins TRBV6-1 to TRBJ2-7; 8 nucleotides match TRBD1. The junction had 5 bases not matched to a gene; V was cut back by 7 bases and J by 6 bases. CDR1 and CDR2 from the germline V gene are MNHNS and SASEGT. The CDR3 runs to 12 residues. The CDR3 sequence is CASKGQGVEQYF. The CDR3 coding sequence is TGTGCCAGCAAAGGACAGGGAGTCGAGCAGTACTTC.

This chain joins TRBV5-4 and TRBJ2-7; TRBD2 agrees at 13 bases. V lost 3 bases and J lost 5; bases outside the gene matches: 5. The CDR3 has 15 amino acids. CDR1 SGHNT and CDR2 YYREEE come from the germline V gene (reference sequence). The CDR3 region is CASSSGGLAGNEQYF. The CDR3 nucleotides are TGTGCCAGCAGCTCGGGGGGACTAGCGGGAAACGAGCAGTACTTC.

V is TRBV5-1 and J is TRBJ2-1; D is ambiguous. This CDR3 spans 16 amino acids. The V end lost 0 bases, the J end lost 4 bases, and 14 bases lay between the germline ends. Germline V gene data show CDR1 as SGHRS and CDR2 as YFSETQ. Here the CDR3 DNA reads TGCGCCAGCAGCTTGGAACTAAGAAAGATATACAATGAGCAGTTCTTC. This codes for CASSLELRKIYNEQFF.

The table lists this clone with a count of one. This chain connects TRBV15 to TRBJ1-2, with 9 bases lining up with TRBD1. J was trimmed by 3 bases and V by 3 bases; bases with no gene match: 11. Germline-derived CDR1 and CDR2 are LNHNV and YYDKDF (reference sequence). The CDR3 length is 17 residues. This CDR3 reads CATSREPGQGLYYGYTF. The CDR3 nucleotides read TGTGCCACCAGCAGGGAACCCGGACAGGGGCTTTACTATGGCTACACCTTC.

The DNA of the CDR3 is TGTGCCAGCAGTTTCGGTAGACTAGCGGGATTGGAGACCCAGTACTTC. This gives the protein CASSFGRLAGLETQYF. V usage is TRBV28 and J usage is TRBJ2-5, with 11 bases identical to TRBD2. This CDR3 comprises 16 residues. CDR1 is MDHEN, CDR2 SYDVKM, per germline. V shed 3 bases, J shed 5 bases, and the junction held 8 bases outside the gene matches.